This TCR beta chain was found in a study of T cell clonality in common variable immunodeficiency. Equal genomic DNA amounts from CVID and control samples were sequenced. Clones were read by immunoSEQ multiplex PCR, and TCRdb kept only the in-frame ones, dropping some. The sample was found to contain approximately 20,000 clones, and every one recurs. This clone was seen at least ten times. Its specificity is not known. Read coverage stops 3 residues before the CDR3 terminus; the germline J gene supplies the remainder. Findings of the study overall: In common variable immunodeficiency, TCR beta chains reportedly carried fewer deletions and N-nucleotide insertions. CVID subjects had higher TCRbeta clonality than healthy controls, most marked in about a third.

Trimming took off 5 bases at V and 7 bases at J, with 15 bases between the two ends. Germline lookup yields CDR1 PRHDT and CDR2 FYEKMQ (reference sequence). The CDR3 runs to 14 residues. The source is a human donor with common variable immunodeficiency. The chain combines TRBV13 with TRBJ2-1; tentative D call: TRBD2 (5 bases). The sequenced sample consisted of peripheral blood mononuclear cells. CDR3 DNA, as far as it was read: TGTGCCAGCAGCCCCTATACTCCGGGGAATGAG. Translation gives CASSPYTPGNE. The complete CDR3 sequence is CASSPYTPGNEQFF.